This TCR beta chain was sequenced during a study of CD8+ T cells in alopecia areata. The study's findings and limits: Clonality in lesional scalp, especially alopecia totalis/universalis, exceeded that of normal scalp.

A word on this clone: Its antigen remains unidentified.

Extracted from the samples, RNA was reverse transcribed into cDNA to serve as the sequencing template. Repertoires were generated with immunoSEQ multiplex PCR, while TCRdb's copy carries only in-frame clones and drops some. Here the sample spans just under 65,000 clones, more than 45% being singletons. Treatment specified: oral pan-JAK inhibitor, 5-10 mg twice daily. Sequencing used CD8+ T cells sorted from blood, obtained at approximately week 39, from a patient treated with tofacitinib. This receptor was identified in a human donor with alopecia areata.

Written as DNA, the CDR3 is TGTGCCAGCAGCGGACCAAGGGGACTAGCGGAGTCCACAGATACGCAGTATTTT. It yields the protein CASSGPRGLAESTDTQYF. The V gene is TRBV9, the J gene TRBJ2-3; 11 bases fit TRBD2. The CDR3 totals 18 residues. CDR1 is SGDLS and CDR2 is YYNGEE in the germline V gene. After removal of 3 bases from V and 2 bases from J, the junction contained 11 bases not matched to a gene.